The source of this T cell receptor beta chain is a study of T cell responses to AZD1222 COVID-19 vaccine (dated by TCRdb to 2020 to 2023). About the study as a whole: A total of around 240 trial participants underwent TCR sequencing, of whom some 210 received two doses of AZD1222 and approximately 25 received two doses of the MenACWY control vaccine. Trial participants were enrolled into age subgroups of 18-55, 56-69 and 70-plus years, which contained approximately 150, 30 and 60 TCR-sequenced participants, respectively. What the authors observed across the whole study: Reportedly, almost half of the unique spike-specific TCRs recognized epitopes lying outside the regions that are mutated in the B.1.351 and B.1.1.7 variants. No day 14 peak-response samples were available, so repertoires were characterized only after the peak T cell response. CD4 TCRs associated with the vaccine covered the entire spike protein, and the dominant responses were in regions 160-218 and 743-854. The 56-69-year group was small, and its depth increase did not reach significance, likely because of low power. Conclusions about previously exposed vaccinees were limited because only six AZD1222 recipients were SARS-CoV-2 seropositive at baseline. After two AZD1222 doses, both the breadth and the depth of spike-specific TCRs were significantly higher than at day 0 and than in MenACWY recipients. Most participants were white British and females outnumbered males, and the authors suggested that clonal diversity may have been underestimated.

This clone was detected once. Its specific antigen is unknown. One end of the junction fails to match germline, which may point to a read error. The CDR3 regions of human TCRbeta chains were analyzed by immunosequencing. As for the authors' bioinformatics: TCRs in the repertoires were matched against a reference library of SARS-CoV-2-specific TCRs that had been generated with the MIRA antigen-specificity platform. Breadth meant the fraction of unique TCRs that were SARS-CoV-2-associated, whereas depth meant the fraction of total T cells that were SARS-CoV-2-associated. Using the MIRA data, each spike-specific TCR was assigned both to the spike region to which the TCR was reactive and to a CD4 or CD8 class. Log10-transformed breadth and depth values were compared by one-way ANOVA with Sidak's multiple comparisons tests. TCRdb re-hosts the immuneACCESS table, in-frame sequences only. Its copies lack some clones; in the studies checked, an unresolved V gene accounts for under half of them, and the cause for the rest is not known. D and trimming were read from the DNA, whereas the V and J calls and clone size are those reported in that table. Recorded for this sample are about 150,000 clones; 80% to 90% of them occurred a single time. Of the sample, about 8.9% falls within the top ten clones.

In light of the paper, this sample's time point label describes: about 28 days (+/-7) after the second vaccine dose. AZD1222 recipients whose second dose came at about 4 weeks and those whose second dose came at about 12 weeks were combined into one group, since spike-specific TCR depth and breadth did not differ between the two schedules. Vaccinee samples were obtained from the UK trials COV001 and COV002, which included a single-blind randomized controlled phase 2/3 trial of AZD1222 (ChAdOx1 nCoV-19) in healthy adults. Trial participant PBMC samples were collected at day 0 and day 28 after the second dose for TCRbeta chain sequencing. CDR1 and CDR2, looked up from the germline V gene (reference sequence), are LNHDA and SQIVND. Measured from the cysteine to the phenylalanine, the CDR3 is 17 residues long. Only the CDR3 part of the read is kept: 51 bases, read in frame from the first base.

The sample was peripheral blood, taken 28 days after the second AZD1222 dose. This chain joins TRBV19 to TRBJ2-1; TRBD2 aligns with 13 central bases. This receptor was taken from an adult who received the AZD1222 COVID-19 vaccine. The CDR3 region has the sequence CASKDGGLAGAYNEQFF. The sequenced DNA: TGCGCCAGTAAGGACGGCGGACTAGCGGGAGCTTACAATGAGCAGTTCTTC. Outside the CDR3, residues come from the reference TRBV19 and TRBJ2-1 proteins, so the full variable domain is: DGGITQSPKYLFRKEGQNVTLSCEQNLNHDAMYWYRQDPGQGLRLIYYSQIVNDFQKGDIAEGYSVSREKKESFPLTVTSAQKNPTAFYLCASKDGGLAGAYNEQFFGPGTRLTVL.